This record concerns one T cell receptor (beta chain) sequence. The target antigen is unknown. Profiling relied on immunoSEQ multiplex PCR, and the TCRdb table lists in-frame clones only, not all of them. The sample carries about 22,000 clones, 97% recorded once. The entry originates in a study of T cells after posttransplantation cyclophosphamide. Study findings and constraints: Tissue-infiltrating T cells from skin or gut overlapped little with blood T cells.

The naive gate required viable CD3+CD4+ or CD3+CD8+ cells with CCR7+CD45RA+CD45RO-CD95-CD27+CD28+ phenotype. The sequencing input was naive CD4+ T cells sorted from PBMCs. The receptor was derived from a man aged 50 to 59 in good health, CMV-negative, and a related stem cell transplant donor.

CDR3 region: CASSPLLLAGGTDTQYF. The CDR3 bases are TGTGCCAGCTCACCACTCCTCCTAGCGGGGGGCACAGATACGCAGTATTTT. This chain connects TRBV18 to TRBJ2-3; 10 positions match TRBD2. Per the germline V gene, CDR1 is KGHSH and CDR2 is LQKENI. CDR3 length: 17 residues. The junction had 5 bases not matched to a gene; V was cut back by 1 base and J by 1 base.